What follows are 21 T cell receptor beta chains derived from one specimen sequenced in a study of shared clonotypes between healthy human individuals. Assay: immunoSEQ multiplex PCR; the TCRdb copy retains only in-frame clones and omits some. Of about a million clones in the sample, about 75% were seen once. Sequenced sample: memory CD4+ T cells sorted from blood. Subset meaning: CD45RA-negative fraction. These receptors were collected from a man aged 18 to 29 in good health.

This clone was observed a few times. The CDR3 reads CASSAQGLNQETQYF. The CDR3 DNA sequence: TGTGCCAGCAGCGCACAGGGTCTGAACCAAGAGACCCAGTACTTC. J is TRBJ2-5 and V is TRBV2; D is possibly TRBD1 (6 bases). Looked up from germline, CDR1 is SNHLY and CDR2 is FYNNEI. The CDR3 sequence is 15 residues long. The germline V and J ends were trimmed by 6 bases and 0 bases, with 14 bases remaining between them.

The chain combines TRBV20-1 with TRBJ2-7; D gene ambiguous. The length of the CDR3 is 10 residues. The germline CDR1 and CDR2 sequences are DFQATT and SNEGSKA (reference sequence). Trimming shortened V by 6 bases and J by 4 bases, and 7 bases separated the two germline ends. In nucleotides, the CDR3 is TGCAGTGCCTTAGGGTACGAGCAGTACTTC. It specifies CSALGYEQYF.

V is TRBV6-1 and J is TRBJ1-1; D is unclear. This CDR3 is 14 amino acids long. Deletions cut 6 bases from V and 0 bases from J, with 11 bases between. The germline gives CDR1 MNHNS, CDR2 SASEGT. DNA of the CDR3: TGTGCCAGCAGCCCCACCCGCCTGAACACTGAAGCTTTCTTT. This sequence encodes CASSPTRLNTEAFF.

This rearrangement joins TRBV30 to TRBJ1-4; 8 bases line up with TRBD1. The CDR3 sequence is 13 residues long. The germline V gene encodes CDR1 GTSNPN and CDR2 SVGIG (reference sequence). J was trimmed by 5 bases and V by 1 base; bases with no gene match: 0. The CDR3 nucleotides read TGTGCCTGGAGTGGGGACAGGAATGAAAAACTGTTTTTT. Translating gives CAWSGDRNEKLFF.

The J gene is TRBJ2-2, the V gene TRBV7-3; D is unclear. Germline values: CDR1 SGHTA, CDR2 FQGTGA. The CDR3 loop spans 14 amino acids. V lost 0 bases and J 5 bases, leaving 7 bases between the germline ends. CDR3 sequence (DNA): TGTGCCAGCAGCTTAACGTCCACAACCGGGGAGCTGTTTTTT. It encodes CASSLTSTTGELFF. Filled out from reference TRBV7-3 and TRBJ2-2, the complete variable domain reads GAGVSQTPSNKVTEKGKYVELRCDPISGHTALYWYRQSLGQGPEFLIYFQGTGAADDSGLPNDRFFAVRPEGSVSTLKIQRTERGDSAVYLCASSLTSTTGELFFGEGSRLTVL.

The chain couples TRBV7-3 to TRBJ2-6; TRBD1 might be the D (5 bases). The CDR3 contains 16 residues. V was shortened by 5 bases and J by 2 bases, with 13 bases between the two germline ends. Looked up from germline, CDR1 is SGHTA and CDR2 is FQGTGA. The CDR3 reads CASSQGVGAGANVLTF. CDR3 sequence (DNA): TGTGCCAGCAGCCAAGGGGTAGGGGCTGGGGCCAACGTCCTGACTTTC.

CDR3 sequence: CATRGPLSNQPQHF. The CDR3, as DNA: TGTGCCACGCGTGGACCGCTCTCCAATCAGCCCCAGCATTTT. The V and J genes are TRBV19 and TRBJ1-5; D gene ambiguous. Between the trimmed V and J ends, which lost 10 bases and 3 bases, there was a span of 16 bases. The CDR3 covers 14 residues. Looked up from germline, CDR1 is LNHDA and CDR2 is SQIVND (reference sequence).

This chain connects TRBV5-1 to TRBJ2-7; 7 nucleotides agree with TRBD2. Trimming cost V 4 bases and J 0 bases; bases outside gene matches: 4. CDR3 length equals 14 residues. CDR1 and CDR2 from the germline V gene are SGHRS and YFSETQ. Here the CDR3 reads CASSLPGGSYEQYF. The CDR3, as DNA: TGCGCCAGCAGCCTACCGGGGGGCTCCTACGAGCAGTACTTC.

This rearrangement joins TRBV5-1 to TRBJ2-7; a possible D gene is TRBD2 (5 bases). CDR1 and CDR2 (germline): SGHRS, YFSETQ. This CDR3 contains 15 residues. Trimming cost V 2 bases and J 2 bases, with 14 bases left between them. CDR3 sequence reads: CASSLDARGPYEQYF. For the CDR3, the DNA is TGCGCCAGCAGCTTAGACGCGCGAGGGCCCTACGAGCAGTACTTC.

V is TRBV5-4 and J is TRBJ2-3; D is possibly TRBD1 (5 bases). Trimming cost V 3 bases and J 1 base, with 12 bases left between them. In germline, CDR1 is SGHNT, CDR2 YYREEE (reference sequence). The CDR3 extends over 15 amino acids. The CDR3 sequence is CASSSDSLRTDTQYF. CDR3 in DNA: TGTGCCAGCAGCTCCGACAGTCTCCGCACAGATACGCAGTATTTT.

The chain couples TRBV7-6 to TRBJ1-2; D remains ambiguous. Deletions cut 2 bases from V and 7 bases from J, with 14 bases between. The CDR3 has 14 amino acids. Germline V gene lookup returns CDR1 SGHVS and CDR2 FNYEAQ. The DNA of the CDR3 is TGTGCCAGCAGCTTAACCCGCAGTGACTGTGGCTACACCTTC. This gives the protein CASSLTRSDCGYTF.

V and J are TRBV18 and TRBJ2-6, with no clear D. This CDR3 spans 16 amino acids. Germline V gives CDR1 KGHSH, CDR2 LQKENI. Between the trimmed V and J ends, which lost 3 bases and 4 bases, there was a span of 13 bases. DNA for the CDR3: TGTGCCAGCTCACCCGACGGCCCCTACGGGGCCAACGTCCTGACTTTC. Translated: CASSPDGPYGANVLTF.

The genes are TRBV5-1 and TRBJ2-7, with 13 bases identical to TRBD2. V shed 4 bases and J 0 bases; nucleotides not matched to a gene: 13. Germline assignment: CDR1 SGHRS and CDR2 YFSETQ. This CDR3 is built from 19 residues. In nucleotides, the CDR3 is TGCGCCAGCAGCAGACTAGCGGGGGGATCTTCCTCCTCCTCCTACGAGCAGTACTTC. Its translation: CASSRLAGGSSSSSYEQYF.

This rearrangement joins TRBV7-9 to TRBJ2-5, with 7 bases fitting TRBD2. The trim removed 2 bases at V and 3 bases at J, leaving 15 bases unmatched. Per germline, CDR1 SEHNR and CDR2 FQNEAQ (reference sequence). The CDR3 spans 18 residues. CDR3 coding DNA: TGTGCCAGCAGCTTAAGGGAAATTTTCGCCCTAGCGGAAGAGACCCAGTACTTC. Amino acid sequence: CASSLREIFALAEETQYF.

Remarks on this clone: The sample carries other DNA sequences with the same CDR3. This chain joins TRBV7-2 and TRBJ1-2, with D uncertain. CDR1 and CDR2 (germline): SGHTA, FQGNSA. CDR3 length: 13 residues. Between the trimmed V and J ends, which lost 4 bases and 4 bases, there was a span of 10 bases. CDR3 residues: CASSSSGPYGYTF. In DNA, the CDR3 is TGTGCCAGCAGCTCTTCAGGCCCCTATGGCTACACCTTC.

The chain is built from TRBV5-4 and TRBJ1-4, with D uncertain. This CDR3 has 15 residues. Germline CDR1 and CDR2: SGHNT and YYREEE (reference sequence). Trimming shortened V by 1 base and J by 0 bases, and 7 bases separated the two germline ends. The CDR3 spells CASSLMGATNEKLFF. CDR3 coding DNA: TGTGCCAGCAGCTTGATGGGCGCAACTAATGAAAAACTGTTTTTT.

The V gene is TRBV2, the J gene TRBJ1-1, with 7 bases fitting TRBD1. The germline gives CDR1 SNHLY, CDR2 FYNNEI. Losses at the gene ends were 3 bases for V and 5 bases for J; bases not matched to a gene: 9. This CDR3 contains 15 residues. Here the CDR3 DNA reads TGTGCCAGCAGTGAGACTTCACCACAGGGGACTGAAGCTTTCTTT. Protein sequence: CASSETSPQGTEAFF.

This chain uses TRBV7-6 with TRBJ2-3; D is unclear. Germline CDR1 SGHVS, CDR2 FNYEAQ. This CDR3 region has 12 residues. The V and J ends lost 6 bases and 2 bases respectively, with 6 bases between them. DNA for the CDR3: TGTGCCAGCAGACCCCTCACAGATACGCAGTATTTT. Its protein product is CASRPLTDTQYF.

The chain couples TRBV1 to TRBJ2-4; no check of the table's D call, TRBD2, against the DNA was made. TRBV1 constitutes a pseudogene. The CDR3 runs 19 residues. CDR3 region: CTSADTQLAGERAKNIQYF. CDR3 nucleotides: TGCACCAGCGCCGATACGCAACTAGCGGGAGAAAGGGCCAAAAACATTCAGTACTTC.

The chain recombines TRBV7-9 with TRBJ1-1; no reliable D call. Germline CDR1 SEHNR, CDR2 FQNEAQ (reference sequence). Trimming shortened V by 1 base and J by 1 base, and 7 bases separated the two germline ends. This CDR3 region has 14 residues. CDR3 DNA sequence: TGTGCCAGCAGCTTAGTTCGAAAGAACACTGAAGCTTTCTTT. This gives the protein CASSLVRKNTEAFF.

The gene calls are TRBV5-1 and TRBJ2-4; D unresolved. Trimming removed 0 bases from V and 5 bases from J, with 12 bases in between. Germline CDR1 and CDR2: SGHRS and YFSETQ. This CDR3 region has 15 residues. The CDR3 DNA is TGCGCCAGCAGCTTGGGATCTGGGAAGGAAAACATTCAGTACTTC. Translated: CASSLGSGKENIQYF.